The clone carrying this TCR beta chain was picked up a small number of times. Its antigen is unidentified. This specimen comes from a study of T cells after yellow fever vaccination. TCRdb re-called the 5' RACE reads through MiXCR, storing one row per CDR3 protein. The sample holds 310,000 or so distinct CDR3 sequences, around 3.9% seen once. Broader study findings: Clones from primary vaccination mostly reappeared after the booster (around 96% CD4, around 90% CD8).

Trimming removed 5 bases at V and 11 bases at J, with 25 bases between. CDR3 length equals 16 residues. The germline gives CDR1 SGHVS, CDR2 FQNEAQ. This TCR came from a man aged 18 to 30 who received the YFV17D yellow fever vaccine. This sample comprised PBMCs, obtained on the day of the yellow fever booster vaccination. This chain links TRBV7-8 with TRBJ1-5; D not resolved. CDR3 in amino acids: CASSLRAVGNPGAQHF. CDR3 coding DNA: TGTGCCAGCAGCCTTAGGGCGGTGGGCAACCCTGGGGCCCAGCATTTT.